These 8 T cell receptor beta chains share one sample of origin, sequenced in a study of blood T cell repertoires in COVID-19. The table came from immunoSEQ multiplex PCR; TCRdb's copy has only in-frame clones and leaves some out. The repertoire holds about 94,000 clones, with roughly 84% as singletons. The source material was peripheral blood. The receptors were gathered from a man aged 55-75 years with acute or convalescent COVID-19.

This chain uses TRBV4-1 with TRBJ1-2; no definite D call. From germline, CDR1 is MGHRA and CDR2 YSYEKL. Trimming removed 4 bases from V and 8 bases from J, with 17 bases in between. The CDR3 is made up of 14 amino acids. The CDR3 DNA follows: TGCGCCAGCAGCCCATTGGGCGCCTTCTACGGCTACACCTTC. Translated, it gives CASSPLGAFYGYTF.

The chain links TRBV6-6 to TRBJ1-2; no clear D. The V end was cut by 8 bases, the J end by 5 bases, with 24 bases between. Germline V CDR1 and CDR2: MNHNY, SVGAGI (reference sequence). The CDR3 length is 16 residues. CDR3 bases: TGTGCCAGCGTAAACTCTCGGGCTCGGGGAAGGTATGGCTACACCTTC. Translation: CASVNSRARGRYGYTF.

The rearrangement joins TRBV10-3 to TRBJ1-1; TRBD1 matches 7 bases. This CDR3 is built from 15 residues. With V trimmed by 8 bases and J by 4 bases, 13 bases remained unmatched. Per germline, CDR1 ENHRY and CDR2 SYGVKD. This CDR3 reads CAIEATGSLTTEAFF. In DNA, the CDR3 is TGTGCCATCGAGGCGACAGGGAGCTTAACCACTGAAGCTTTCTTT.

The chain recombines TRBV11-2 with TRBJ2-3; perhaps TRBD1 as D (7 bases). Trimming took 2 bases from V and 4 from J, leaving 16 bases between them. In germline, CDR1 is SGHAT, CDR2 FQNNGV. The CDR3 runs to 16 residues. The chain's CDR3 is CASSLFRQGGPDTQYF. In nucleotides, the CDR3 is TGTGCCAGCAGCTTATTTAGACAGGGAGGCCCAGATACGCAGTATTTT.

The chain has TRBV5-5 and TRBJ2-5, with a tentative D call TRBD1 (6 bases). This CDR3 has 16 residues. Germline CDR1 is SGHKS and CDR2 is YYEKEE (reference sequence). Trimming shortened V by 0 bases and J by 4 bases, and 16 bases separated the two germline ends. CDR3 coding DNA: TGTGCCAGCAGCTTGGACAGGGCGGTCCAGGCAGAGACCCAGTACTTC. Residues: CASSLDRAVQAETQYF. Based on the CDR3 plus reference TRBV5-5 and TRBJ2-5, the full variable domain is DAGVTQSPTHLIKTRGQQVTLRCSPISGHKSVSWYQQVLGQGPQFIFQYYEKEERGRGNFPDRFSARQFPNYSSELNVNALLLGDSALYLCASSLDRAVQAETQYFGPGTRLLVL.

The chain joins TRBV5-1 to TRBJ1-2; D might be TRBD1 (5 bases). Germline lookup yields CDR1 SGHRS and CDR2 YFSETQ. CDR3 length equals 14 residues. V was pared by 4 bases and J by 0 bases, with 10 bases between. CDR3: CASSTQATNYGYTF. The CDR3 DNA is TGCGCCAGCAGCACACAGGCAACTAACTATGGCTACACCTTC.

The chain links TRBV7-3 to TRBJ2-2; 7 nucleotides agree with TRBD1. The CDR3 has 13 residues. J gave up 5 bases and V 6 bases, and 3 bases lay outside the gene matches. The germline V gene encodes CDR1 SGHTA and CDR2 FQGTGA. The CDR3 is CASSQTGTGELFF. The CDR3 DNA reads as TGTGCCAGCAGTCAGACAGGGACCGGGGAGCTGTTTTTT.

CDR3 protein: CASRVSGTNEAFF. Written as DNA, the CDR3 is TGCGCCAGCAGGGTTTCAGGGACTAATGAAGCTTTCTTT. This chain uses TRBV5-1 with TRBJ1-1; D is possibly TRBD1 (5 bases). The V gene lost 5 bases and the J gene lost 7 bases, with 15 bases spanning the gap. The germline gives CDR1 SGHRS, CDR2 YFSETQ. The CDR3 runs 13 residues.